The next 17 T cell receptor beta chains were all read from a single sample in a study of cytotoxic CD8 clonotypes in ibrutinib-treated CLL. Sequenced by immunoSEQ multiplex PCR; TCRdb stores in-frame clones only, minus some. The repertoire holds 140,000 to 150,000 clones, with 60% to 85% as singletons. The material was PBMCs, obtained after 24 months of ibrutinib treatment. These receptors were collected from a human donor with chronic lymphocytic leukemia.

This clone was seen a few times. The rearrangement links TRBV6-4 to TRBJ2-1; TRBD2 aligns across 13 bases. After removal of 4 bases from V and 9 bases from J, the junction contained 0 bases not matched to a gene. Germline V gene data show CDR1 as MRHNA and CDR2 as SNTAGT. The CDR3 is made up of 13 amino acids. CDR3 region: CASSGLAGGEQFF. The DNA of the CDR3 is TGTGCCAGCAGTGGACTAGCGGGAGGTGAGCAGTTCTTC.

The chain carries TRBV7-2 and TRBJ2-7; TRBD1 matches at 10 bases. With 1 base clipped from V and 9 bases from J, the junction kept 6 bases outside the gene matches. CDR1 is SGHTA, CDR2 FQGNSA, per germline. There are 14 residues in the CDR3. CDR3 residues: CASSLVGQGTGQYF. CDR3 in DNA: TGTGCCAGCAGCTTAGTGGGACAGGGGACCGGGCAGTACTTC.

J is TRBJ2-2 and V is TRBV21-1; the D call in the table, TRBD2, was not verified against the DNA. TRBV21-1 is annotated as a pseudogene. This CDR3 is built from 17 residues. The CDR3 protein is CASSKDQGRANTGELFF. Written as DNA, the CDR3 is TGTGCCAGCAGCAAGGACCAGGGGAGGGCGAACACCGGGGAGCTGTTTTTT.

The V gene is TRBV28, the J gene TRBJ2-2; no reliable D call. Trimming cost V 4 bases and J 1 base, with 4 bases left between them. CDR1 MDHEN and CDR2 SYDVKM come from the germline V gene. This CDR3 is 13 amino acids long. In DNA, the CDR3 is TGTGCCAGCAGTTGGGGGAACACCGGGGAGCTGTTTTTT. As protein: CASSWGNTGELFF. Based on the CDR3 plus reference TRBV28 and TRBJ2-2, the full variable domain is DVKVTQSSRYLVKRTGEKVFLECVQDMDHENMFWYRQDPGLGLRLIYFSYDVKMKEKGDIPEGYSVSREKKERFSLILESASTNQTSMYLCASSWGNTGELFFGEGSRLTVL.

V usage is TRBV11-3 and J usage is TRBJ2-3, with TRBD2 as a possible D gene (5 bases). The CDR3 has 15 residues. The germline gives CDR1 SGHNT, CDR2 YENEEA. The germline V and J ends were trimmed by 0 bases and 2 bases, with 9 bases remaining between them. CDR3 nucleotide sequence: TGTGCCAGCAGCTTAGATGGGAGTTACACAGATACGCAGTATTTT. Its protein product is CASSLDGSYTDTQYF.

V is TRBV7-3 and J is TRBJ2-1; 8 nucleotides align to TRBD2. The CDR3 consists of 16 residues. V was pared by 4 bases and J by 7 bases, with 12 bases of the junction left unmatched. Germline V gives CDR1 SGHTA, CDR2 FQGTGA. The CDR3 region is CASSSPGAGLVNEQFF. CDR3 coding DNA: TGTGCCAGCAGCTCCCCCGGGGCGGGACTAGTAAATGAGCAGTTCTTC. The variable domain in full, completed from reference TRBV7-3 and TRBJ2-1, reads GAGVSQTPSNKVTEKGKYVELRCDPISGHTALYWYRQSLGQGPEFLIYFQGTGAADDSGLPNDRFFAVRPEGSVSTLKIQRTERGDSAVYLCASSSPGAGLVNEQFFGPGTRLTVL.

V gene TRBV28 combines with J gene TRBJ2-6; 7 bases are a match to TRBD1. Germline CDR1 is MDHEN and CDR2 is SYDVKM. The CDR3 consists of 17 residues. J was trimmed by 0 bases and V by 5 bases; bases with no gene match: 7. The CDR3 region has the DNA TGTGCCAGCAGTCACCAGACAGGGACCTCTGGGGCCAACGTCCTGACTTTC. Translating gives CASSHQTGTSGANVLTF.

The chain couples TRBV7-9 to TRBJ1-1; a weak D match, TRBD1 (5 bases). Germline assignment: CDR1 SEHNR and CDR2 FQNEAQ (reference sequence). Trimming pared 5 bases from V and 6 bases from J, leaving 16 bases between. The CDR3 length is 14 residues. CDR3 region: CASSPQGRFAEAFF. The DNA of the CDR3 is TGTGCCAGCAGCCCCCAGGGTCGGTTCGCTGAAGCTTTCTTT.

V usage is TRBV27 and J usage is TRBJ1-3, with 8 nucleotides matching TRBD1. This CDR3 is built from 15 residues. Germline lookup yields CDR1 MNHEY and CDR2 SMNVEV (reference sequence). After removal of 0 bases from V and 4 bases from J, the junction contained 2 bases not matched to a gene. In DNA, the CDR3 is TGTGCCAGCAGTTTATCCCGACAGGGGGGAAACACCATATATTTT. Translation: CASSLSRQGGNTIYF.

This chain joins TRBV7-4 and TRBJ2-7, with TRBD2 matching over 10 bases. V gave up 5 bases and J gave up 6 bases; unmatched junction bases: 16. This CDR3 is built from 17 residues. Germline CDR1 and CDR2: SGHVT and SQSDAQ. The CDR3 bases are TGTGCCAGCAGCCCCCTGGGGTACCCGGGACTAGCGTGCGAGCAGTACTTC. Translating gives CASSPLGYPGLACEQYF. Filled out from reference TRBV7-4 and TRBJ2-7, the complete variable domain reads GAGVSQSPRYKVAKRGRDVALRCDSISGHVTLYWYRQTLGQGSEVLTYSQSDAQRDKSGRPSGRFSAERPERSVSTLKIQRTEQGDSAVYLCASSPLGYPGLACEQYFGPGTRLTVT.

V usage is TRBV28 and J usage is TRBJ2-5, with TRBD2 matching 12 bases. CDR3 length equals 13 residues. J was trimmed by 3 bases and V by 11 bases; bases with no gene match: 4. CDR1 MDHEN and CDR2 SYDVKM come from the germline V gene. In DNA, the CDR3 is TGTGCCGGCCGGACTAGCGGGGAAGAGACCCAGTACTTC. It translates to CAGRTSGEETQYF.

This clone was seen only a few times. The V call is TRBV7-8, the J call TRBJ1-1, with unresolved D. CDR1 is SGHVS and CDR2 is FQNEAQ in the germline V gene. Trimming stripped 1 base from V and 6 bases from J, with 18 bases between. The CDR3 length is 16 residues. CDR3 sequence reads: CASSLGEGLGSPEAFF. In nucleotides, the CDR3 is TGTGCCAGCAGCTTAGGTGAGGGTCTCGGGTCCCCTGAAGCTTTCTTT.

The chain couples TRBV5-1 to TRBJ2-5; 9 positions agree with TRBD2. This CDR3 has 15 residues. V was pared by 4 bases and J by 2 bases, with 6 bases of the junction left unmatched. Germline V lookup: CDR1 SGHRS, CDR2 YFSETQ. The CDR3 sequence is CASSPGAGGQETQYF. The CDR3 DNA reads TGCGCCAGCAGCCCTGGGGCGGGGGGGCAAGAGACCCAGTACTTC. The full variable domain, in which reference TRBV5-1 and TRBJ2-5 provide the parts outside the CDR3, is KAGVTQTPRYLIKTRGQQVTLSCSPISGHRSVSWYQQTPGQGLQFLFEYFSETQRNKGNFPGRFSGRQFSNSRSEMNVSTLELGDSALYLCASSPGAGGQETQYFGPGTRLLVL.

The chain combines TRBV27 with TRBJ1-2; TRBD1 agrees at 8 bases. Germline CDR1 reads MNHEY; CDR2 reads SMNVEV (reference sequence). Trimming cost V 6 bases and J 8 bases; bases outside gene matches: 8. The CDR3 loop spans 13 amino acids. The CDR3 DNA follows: TGTGCCAGCAGGGGGAGGACAGGGTGGGGCTACACCTTC. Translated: CASRGRTGWGYTF.

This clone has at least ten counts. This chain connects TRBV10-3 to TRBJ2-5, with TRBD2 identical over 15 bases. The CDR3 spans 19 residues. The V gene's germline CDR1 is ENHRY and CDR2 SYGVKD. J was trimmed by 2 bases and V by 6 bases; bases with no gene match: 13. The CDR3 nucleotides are TGTGCCATCAGCCCGGACAGGGGCGGACTAGCGGGAGGGCAAGAGACCCAGTACTTC. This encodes CAISPDRGGLAGGQETQYF.

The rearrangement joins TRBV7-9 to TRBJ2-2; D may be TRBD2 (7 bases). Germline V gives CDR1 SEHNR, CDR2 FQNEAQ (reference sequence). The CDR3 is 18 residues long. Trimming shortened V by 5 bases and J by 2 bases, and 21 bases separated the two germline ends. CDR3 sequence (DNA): TGTGCCAGCAGCCGGCCTCTGGGGGCGGGGGCCAACACCGGGGAGCTGTTTTTT. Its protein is CASSRPLGAGANTGELFF.

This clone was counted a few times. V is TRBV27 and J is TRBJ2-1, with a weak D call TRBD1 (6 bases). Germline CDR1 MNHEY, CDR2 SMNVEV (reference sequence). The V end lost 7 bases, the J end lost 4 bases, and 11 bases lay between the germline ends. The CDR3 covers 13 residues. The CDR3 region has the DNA TGTGCCAGCACCCGCCAGGGGTACAATGAGCAGTTCTTC. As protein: CASTRQGYNEQFF.